Reported below is one TCR beta chain. Its target is unknown. These data are taken from a study of identical twins. General observations from the study: In cord blood, abundant beta clonotypes had fewer insertions; memory showed no trend. Invariant cells of the MAIT and iNKT types might have partly distorted the zero-insertion analyses. Rather than following the same donors, the conclusions depended on cross-sectional statistical analysis. Out-of-frame beta sequences exhibited a weaker degree of excess twin sharing.

TCRdb reprocessed the 5' RACE reads via MiXCR and lists one record per CDR3 protein. Among approximately 410,000 distinct CDR3 sequences listed, approximately 18% were seen once. The receptor was derived from a man aged 50-60 years in good health. Sequenced sample: naive T cells sorted from blood.

The CDR3 DNA follows: TGTGCCAGCAGTGGCCACAGGGGCTTGGACGAGCAGTACTTC. Translation: CASSGHRGLDEQYF. This chain links TRBV6-1 with TRBJ2-7, with 7 bases aligning to TRBD1. Trimming removed 4 bases from V and 5 bases from J; junction bases left unmatched: 8. Germline CDR1 reads MNHNS; CDR2 reads SASEGT. This CDR3 has 14 amino acids.